The source of this T cell receptor (beta chain) is a study of cytomegalovirus exposure and HLA in healthy donors. Points from the study as a whole: Follow-up analysis later connected one missense variant in DCLRE1C with trimming of TCR beta V- and J-genes.

Researchers ran the PCR with 60 Vbeta and 13 Jbeta primers. Assay used: immunoSEQ multiplex PCR; TCRdb lists only in-frame clones, some missing. Of fewer than 130,000 clones listed, 78% are singletons. The CDR3 totals 14 residues. With 6 bases clipped from V and 5 bases from J, the junction kept 7 bases outside the gene matches. Per germline, CDR1 KGHSH and CDR2 LQKENI. Concerning this clone itself: The target antigen is unknown.

The material sequenced was PBMCs. The chain is built from TRBV18 and TRBJ1-2, with 9 bases matching TRBD1. The receptor comes from a woman between 25 and 40 years old in good health and CMV-seronegative. Here the CDR3 DNA reads TGTGCCAGCTCGTTACAGGGGGCGCAATATGGCTACACCTTC. This encodes CASSLQGAQYGYTF.